The 5 T cell receptor beta chains in this list originate from one sample, sequenced in a study of blood T cell repertoires in COVID-19. Generated by immunoSEQ multiplex PCR, the TCRdb table keeps only in-frame clones and is missing some. This table holds about 220,000 clones, less than 90% found once. Sequencing used PBMCs or T cells enriched from blood (not recorded which). The receptors come from a woman aged 35 to 49 who had recovered from COVID-19.

This clone has a single count. The chain uses TRBV4-1 and TRBJ2-3; 11 bases align to TRBD2. Germline V lookup: CDR1 MGHRA, CDR2 YSYEKL. There are 16 residues in the CDR3. J lost 6 bases, V lost 4 bases, and 9 bases had no gene match. For the CDR3, the DNA is TGCGCCAGCAGCCCCCGAGCGACTAGCGGGAAGGATACGCAGTATTTT. Protein: CASSPRATSGKDTQYF.

The CDR3 sequence is CSTGPGNEAFF. CDR3 bases: TGCAGCACCGGACCCGGGAATGAAGCTTTCTTT. This chain uses TRBV29-1 with TRBJ1-1; D not resolved. The V gene lost 8 bases and the J gene lost 7 bases, with 14 bases spanning the gap. Germline V lookup: CDR1 SQVTM, CDR2 ANQGSEA. This CDR3 contains 11 residues.

The chain carries TRBV7-6 and TRBJ1-1; D is unresolved. The CDR3 length is 14 residues. Trimming removed 5 bases at V and 4 bases at J, with 14 bases between. Per the germline V gene, CDR1 is SGHVS and CDR2 is FNYEAQ. The CDR3 loop is CASSLWEAGTEAFF. CDR3 nucleotides: TGTGCCAGCAGCCTTTGGGAGGCAGGCACTGAAGCTTTCTTT.

In DNA form, the CDR3 reads TGCGCCAGCAGCCCCCTCGGGGTGGGAACTGAAGCTTTCTTT. Protein product: CASSPLGVGTEAFF. This rearrangement joins TRBV5-1 to TRBJ1-1; D is unclear. Looked up from germline, CDR1 is SGHRS and CDR2 is YFSETQ. CDR3 length: 14 residues. The V end was cut by 4 bases, the J end by 5 bases, with 15 bases between.

This clone was counted a few times. The chain couples TRBV7-2 to TRBJ1-5; possibly TRBD1 for D (5 bases). CDR1 and CDR2 (germline): SGHTA, FQGNSA. The CDR3 runs 14 residues. Trimming took 1 base from V and 5 from J, leaving 9 bases between them. The CDR3, as DNA: TGTGCCAGCAGCTTAGGGGGCAGTTATCAGCCCCAGCATTTT. Translated: CASSLGGSYQPQHF.